Following are 4 T cell receptor beta chains from one sample sequenced in a study of molecular identifiers for immune sequencing clone quantification (dated by TCRdb to the late 2010s). Library generation was performed with PCR. Data came from an Illumina HiSeq 4000. In TCRdb, the public reads were trimmed at Q25 with fastp and aligned with MiXCR, with productive beta chains retained. CDR3 protein duplicates are merged, each entry listing the most common genes and DNA. The sample yields 250,000 to 400,000 distinct CDR3 sequences; about a fifth were counted once. Approximately 0.85% of the sample is held by the ten biggest clonotypes. Sequencing was performed on naive CD8+ T cells from blood, with Jurkat cell RNA spiked in. The sample's cell subset or site, from its label and the paper: FACS-sorted CD8+CD4-CCR7+CD45RA+ naive T cells. The receptor set was obtained from a human donor in good health. Some libraries in this study had Jurkat cell RNA spiked in.

In DNA form, the CDR3 reads TGTGCCAGCAGCGGAGGGGGGACAAGCACAGATACGCAGTATTTT. This encodes CASSGGGTSTDTQYF. The V gene is TRBV11-2, the J gene TRBJ2-3, with D perhaps matching TRBD1 or TRBD2 (6 bases each). The CDR3 runs to 15 residues. Germline V lookup: CDR1 SGHAT, CDR2 FQNNGV. Trimming took 5 bases from V and 0 from J, leaving 12 bases between them.

The chain is built from TRBV19 and TRBJ1-1; 7 bases agree with TRBD1. The CDR3 runs to 15 residues. The junction had 9 bases not matched to a gene; V was cut back by 6 bases and J by 2 bases. CDR1 is LNHDA and CDR2 is SQIVND in the germline V gene (reference sequence). The CDR3 spells CASRSRGQINTEAFF. CDR3 DNA: TGTGCCAGTAGATCAAGGGGACAGATTAACACTGAAGCTTTCTTT. Complete variable domain (other parts from reference TRBV19 and TRBJ1-1): DGGITQSPKYLFRKEGQNVTLSCEQNLNHDAMYWYRQDPGQGLRLIYYSQIVNDFQKGDIAEGYSVSREKKESFPLTVTSAQKNPTAFYLCASRSRGQINTEAFFGQGTRLTVV.

This clonotype was seen ten or more times. The J gene is TRBJ2-3, the V gene TRBV7-8; D possibly matches TRBD1 or TRBD2 (6 bases each). The V end was cut by 5 bases, the J end by 1 base, with 13 bases between. CDR3 size: 15 residues. Germline loops: CDR1 SGHVS, CDR2 FQNEAQ. CDR3 amino acids: CASSLRRGGTDTQYF. Here the CDR3 DNA reads TGTGCCAGCAGCCTAAGGAGGGGGGGCACAGATACGCAGTATTTT.

Details on this clonotype: A junction end diverges from the germline sequence, so it may reflect a read error. This sequence joins TRBV24-1 and TRBJ2-2, with D possibly TRBD2 on 5 matching bases. The CDR3 has 13 residues. Per germline, CDR1 KGHDR and CDR2 SFDVKD. The CDR3 here is CATSDPNTGELLF. The CDR3 DNA reads TGTGCCACCAGTGACCCGAACACCGGGGAGCTGCTTTTT.